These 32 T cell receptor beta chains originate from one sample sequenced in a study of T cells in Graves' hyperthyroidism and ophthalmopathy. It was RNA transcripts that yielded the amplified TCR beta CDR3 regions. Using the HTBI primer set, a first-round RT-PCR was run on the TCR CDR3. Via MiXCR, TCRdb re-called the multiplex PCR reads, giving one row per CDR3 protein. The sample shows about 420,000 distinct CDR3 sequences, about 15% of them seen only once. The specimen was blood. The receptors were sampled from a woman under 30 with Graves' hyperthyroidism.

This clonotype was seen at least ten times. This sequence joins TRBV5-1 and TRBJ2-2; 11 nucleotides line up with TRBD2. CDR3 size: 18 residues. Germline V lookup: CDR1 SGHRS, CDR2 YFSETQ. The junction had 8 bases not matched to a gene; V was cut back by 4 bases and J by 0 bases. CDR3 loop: CASSTTGTSGANTGELFF. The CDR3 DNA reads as TGCGCCAGCAGCACCACCGGGACTAGCGGTGCGAACACCGGGGAGCTGTTTTTT.

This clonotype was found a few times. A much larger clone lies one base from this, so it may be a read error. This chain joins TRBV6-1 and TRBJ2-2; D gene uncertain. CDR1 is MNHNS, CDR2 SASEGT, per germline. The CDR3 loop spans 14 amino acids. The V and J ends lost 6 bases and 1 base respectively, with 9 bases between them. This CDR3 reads CASSPDLNTGELFF. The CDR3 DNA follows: TGTGCCAGCAGCCCAGATCTGAACACCGGGGAGCTGTTTTTT.

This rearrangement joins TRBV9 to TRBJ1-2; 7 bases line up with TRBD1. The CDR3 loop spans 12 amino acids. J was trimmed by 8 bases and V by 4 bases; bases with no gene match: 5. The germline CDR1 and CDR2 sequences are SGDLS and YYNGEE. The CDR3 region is CASSTHRGGYTF. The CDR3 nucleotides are TGTGCCAGCAGCACCCACAGGGGCGGCTACACCTTC.

As DNA, the CDR3 is TGTGCCAGCAGGAAGGGGGACAGCTATAGCAATCAGCCCCAGCATTTT. Translation: CASRKGDSYSNQPQHF. V is TRBV6-1 and J is TRBJ1-5; 7 bases map to TRBD1. J was trimmed by 0 bases and V by 6 bases; bases with no gene match: 8. From germline, CDR1 is MNHNS and CDR2 SASEGT. This CDR3 is built from 16 residues.

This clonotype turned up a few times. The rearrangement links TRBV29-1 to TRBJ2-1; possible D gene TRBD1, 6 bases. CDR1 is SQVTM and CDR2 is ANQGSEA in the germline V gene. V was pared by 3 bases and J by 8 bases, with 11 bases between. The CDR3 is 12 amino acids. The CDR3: CSVDLWGHEQFF. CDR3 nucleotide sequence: TGCAGCGTTGACTTGTGGGGGCATGAGCAGTTCTTC.

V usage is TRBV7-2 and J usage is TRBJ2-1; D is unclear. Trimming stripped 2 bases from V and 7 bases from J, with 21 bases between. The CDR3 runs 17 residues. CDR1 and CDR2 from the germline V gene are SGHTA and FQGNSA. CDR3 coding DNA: TGTGCCAGCAGCTTAATGAGCGTTGGTGTGGGTATGAATGAGCAGTTCTTC. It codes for CASSLMSVGVGMNEQFF.

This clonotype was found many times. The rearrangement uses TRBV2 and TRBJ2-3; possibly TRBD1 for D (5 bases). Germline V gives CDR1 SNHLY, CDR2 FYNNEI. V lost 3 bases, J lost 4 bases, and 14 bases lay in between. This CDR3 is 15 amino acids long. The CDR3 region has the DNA TGTGCCAGCAGTGACCAGGGCATCGTGGCAGATACGCAGTATTTT. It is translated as CASSDQGIVADTQYF.

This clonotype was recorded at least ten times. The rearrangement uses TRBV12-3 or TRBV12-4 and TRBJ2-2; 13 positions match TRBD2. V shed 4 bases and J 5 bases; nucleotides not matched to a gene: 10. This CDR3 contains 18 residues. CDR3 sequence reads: CASSSQGLAGAGTGELFF. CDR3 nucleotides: TGTGCCAGCAGTTCGCAAGGACTAGCGGGGGCGGGGACCGGGGAGCTGTTTTTT.

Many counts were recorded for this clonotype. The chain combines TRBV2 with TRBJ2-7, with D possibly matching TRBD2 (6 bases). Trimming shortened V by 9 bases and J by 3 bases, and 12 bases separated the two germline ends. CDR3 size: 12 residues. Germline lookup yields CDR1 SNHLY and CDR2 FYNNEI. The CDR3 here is CASRLVFYEQYF. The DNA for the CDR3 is TGTGCCAGTCGACTAGTATTCTACGAGCAGTACTTC.

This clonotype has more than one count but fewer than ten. The CDR3 spells CASSLGERHGYTF. The CDR3 nucleotides are TGCGCCAGCAGCTTGGGGGAGCGTCATGGCTACACCTTC. The chain employs TRBV5-1 and TRBJ1-2; D remains unclear. This CDR3 spans 13 amino acids. V gave up 0 bases and J gave up 6 bases, with 9 bases separating them. Germline CDR1 and CDR2: SGHRS and YFSETQ.

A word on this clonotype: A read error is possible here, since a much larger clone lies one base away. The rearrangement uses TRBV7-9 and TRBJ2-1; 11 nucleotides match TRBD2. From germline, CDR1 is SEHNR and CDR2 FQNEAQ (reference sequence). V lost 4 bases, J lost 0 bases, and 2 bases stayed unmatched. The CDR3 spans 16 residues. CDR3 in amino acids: CASSSTSGNSYNEQFF. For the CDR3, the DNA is TGTGCCAGCAGCTCGACTAGCGGGAACTCCTACAATGAGCAGTTCTTC.

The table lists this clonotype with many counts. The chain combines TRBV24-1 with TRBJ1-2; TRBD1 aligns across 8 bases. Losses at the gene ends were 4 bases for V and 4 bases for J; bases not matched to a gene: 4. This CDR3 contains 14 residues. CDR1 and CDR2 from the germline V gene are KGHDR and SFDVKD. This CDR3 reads CATSERTGGYGYTF. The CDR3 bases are TGTGCCACCAGTGAACGTACAGGGGGCTATGGCTACACCTTC.

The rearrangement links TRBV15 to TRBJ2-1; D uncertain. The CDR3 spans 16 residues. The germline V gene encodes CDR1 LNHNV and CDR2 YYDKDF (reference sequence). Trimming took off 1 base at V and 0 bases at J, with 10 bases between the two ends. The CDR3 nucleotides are TGTGCCACCAGCAGAGGGGGAATGCGCTCCTACAATGAGCAGTTCTTC. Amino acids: CATSRGGMRSYNEQFF.

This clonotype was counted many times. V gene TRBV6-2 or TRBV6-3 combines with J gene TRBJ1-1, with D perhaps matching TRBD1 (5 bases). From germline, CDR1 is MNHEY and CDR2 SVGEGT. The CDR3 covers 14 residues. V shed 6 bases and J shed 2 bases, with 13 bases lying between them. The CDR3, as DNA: TGTGCCAGCAGAACCCCGGGACTTAACACTGAAGCTTTCTTT. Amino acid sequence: CASRTPGLNTEAFF.

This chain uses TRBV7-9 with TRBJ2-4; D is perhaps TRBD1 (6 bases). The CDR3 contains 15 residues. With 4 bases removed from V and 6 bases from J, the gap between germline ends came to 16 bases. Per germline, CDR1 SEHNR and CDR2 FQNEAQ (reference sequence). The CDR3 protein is CASSSVDSPINIQYF. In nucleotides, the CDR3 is TGTGCCAGCAGCTCCGTGGACAGCCCTATAAACATTCAGTACTTC.

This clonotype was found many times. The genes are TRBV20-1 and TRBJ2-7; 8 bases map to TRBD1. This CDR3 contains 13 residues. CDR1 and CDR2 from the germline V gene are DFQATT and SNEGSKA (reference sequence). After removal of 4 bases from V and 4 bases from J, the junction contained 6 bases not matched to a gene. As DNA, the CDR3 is TGCAGTGCTACTCAGGGGGCGCTTTACGAGCAGTACTTC. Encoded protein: CSATQGALYEQYF.

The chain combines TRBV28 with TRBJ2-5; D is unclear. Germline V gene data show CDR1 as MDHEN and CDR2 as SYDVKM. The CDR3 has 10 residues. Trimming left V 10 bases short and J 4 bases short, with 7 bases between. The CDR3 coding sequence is TGTGCCACCCTGGGAGAGACCCAGTACTTC. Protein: CATLGETQYF.

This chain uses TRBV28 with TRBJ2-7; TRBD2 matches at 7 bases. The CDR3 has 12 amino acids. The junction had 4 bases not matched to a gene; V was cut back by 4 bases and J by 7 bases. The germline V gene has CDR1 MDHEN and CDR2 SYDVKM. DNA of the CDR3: TGTGCCAGCAGTTGGGGGGGAAGGGAGCAGTACTTC. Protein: CASSWGGREQYF.

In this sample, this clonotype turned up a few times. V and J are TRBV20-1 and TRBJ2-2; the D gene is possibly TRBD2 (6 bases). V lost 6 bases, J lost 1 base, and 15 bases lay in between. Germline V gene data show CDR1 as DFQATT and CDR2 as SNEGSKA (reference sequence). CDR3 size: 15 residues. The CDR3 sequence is CSARPPAGNTGELFF. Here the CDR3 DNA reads TGCAGTGCCCGCCCCCCAGCGGGGAACACCGGGGAGCTGTTTTTT.

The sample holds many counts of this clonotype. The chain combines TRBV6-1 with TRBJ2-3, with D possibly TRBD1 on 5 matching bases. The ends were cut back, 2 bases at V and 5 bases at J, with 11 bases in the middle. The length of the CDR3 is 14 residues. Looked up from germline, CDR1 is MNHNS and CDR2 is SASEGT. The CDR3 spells CASSEIPGKDTQYF. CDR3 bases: TGTGCCAGCAGTGAAATTCCAGGGAAAGATACGCAGTATTTT.

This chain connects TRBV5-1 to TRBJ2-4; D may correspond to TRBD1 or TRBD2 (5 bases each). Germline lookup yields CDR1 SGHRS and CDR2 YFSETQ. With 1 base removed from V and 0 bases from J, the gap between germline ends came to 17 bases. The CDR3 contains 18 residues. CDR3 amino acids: CASSLFPTRTLAKNIQYF. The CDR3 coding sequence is TGCGCCAGCAGCTTGTTCCCAACTAGGACATTAGCCAAAAACATTCAGTACTTC.

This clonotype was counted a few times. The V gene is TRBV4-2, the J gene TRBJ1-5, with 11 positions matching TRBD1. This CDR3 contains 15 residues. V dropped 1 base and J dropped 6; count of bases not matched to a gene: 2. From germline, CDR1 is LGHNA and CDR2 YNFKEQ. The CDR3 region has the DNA TGTGCCAGCAGCCAAGGGGACAGGGGGAGTCAGCCCCAGCATTTT. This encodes CASSQGDRGSQPQHF.

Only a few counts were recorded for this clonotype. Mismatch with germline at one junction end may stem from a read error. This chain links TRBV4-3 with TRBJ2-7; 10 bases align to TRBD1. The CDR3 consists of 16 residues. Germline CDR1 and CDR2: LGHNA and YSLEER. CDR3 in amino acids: CASRQGTGVGSYEQYF. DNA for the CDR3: TGCGCCAGCCGCCAAGGGACAGGGGTGGGGTCCTACGAGCAGTACTTC.

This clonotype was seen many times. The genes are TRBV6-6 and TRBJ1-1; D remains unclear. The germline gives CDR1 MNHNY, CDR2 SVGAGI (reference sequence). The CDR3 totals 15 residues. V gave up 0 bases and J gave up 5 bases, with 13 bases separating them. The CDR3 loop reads CASSYSRETMTEAFF. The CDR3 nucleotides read TGTGCCAGCAGTTACTCAAGGGAAACGATGACTGAAGCTTTCTTT.

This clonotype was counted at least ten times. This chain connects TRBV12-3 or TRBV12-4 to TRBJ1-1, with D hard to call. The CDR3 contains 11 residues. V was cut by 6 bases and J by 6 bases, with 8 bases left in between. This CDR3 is CASSHGAEAFF. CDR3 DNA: TGTGCCAGCAGCCATGGCGCTGAAGCTTTCTTT.

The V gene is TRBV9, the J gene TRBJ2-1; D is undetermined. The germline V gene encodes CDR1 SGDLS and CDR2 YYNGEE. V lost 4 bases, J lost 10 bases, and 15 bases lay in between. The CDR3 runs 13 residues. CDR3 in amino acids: CASSPTLVEEQFF. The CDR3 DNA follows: TGTGCCAGCAGCCCGACTTTGGTCGAAGAGCAGTTCTTC.

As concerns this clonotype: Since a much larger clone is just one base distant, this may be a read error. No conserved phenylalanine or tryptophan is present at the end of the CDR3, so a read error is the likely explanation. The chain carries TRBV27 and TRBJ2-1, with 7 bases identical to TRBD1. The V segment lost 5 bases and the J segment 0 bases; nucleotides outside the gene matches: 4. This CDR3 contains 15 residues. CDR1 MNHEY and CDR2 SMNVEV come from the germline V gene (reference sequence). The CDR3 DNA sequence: TGTGCCAGCAGTCATGGACAGGCCTCCTACAATGAGCAGTTCTCC. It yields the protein CASSHGQASYNEQFS.

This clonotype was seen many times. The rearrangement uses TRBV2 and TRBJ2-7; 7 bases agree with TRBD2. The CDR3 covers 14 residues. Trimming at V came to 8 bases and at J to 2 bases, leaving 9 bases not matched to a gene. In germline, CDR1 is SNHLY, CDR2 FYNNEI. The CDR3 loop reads CASLGGGDPYEQYF. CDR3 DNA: TGTGCCAGCCTTGGGGGGGGAGACCCCTACGAGCAGTACTTC.

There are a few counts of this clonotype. CDR3 DNA: TGTGCCAGCAGCTCACGGTGGGGGACAGGGTTCTACGAGCAGTACTTC. It yields the protein CASSSRWGTGFYEQYF. The rearrangement uses TRBV9 and TRBJ2-7, with TRBD1 matching over 9 bases. This CDR3 spans 16 amino acids. The germline V gene encodes CDR1 SGDLS and CDR2 YYNGEE. V gave up 4 bases and J gave up 3 bases; unmatched junction bases: 11.

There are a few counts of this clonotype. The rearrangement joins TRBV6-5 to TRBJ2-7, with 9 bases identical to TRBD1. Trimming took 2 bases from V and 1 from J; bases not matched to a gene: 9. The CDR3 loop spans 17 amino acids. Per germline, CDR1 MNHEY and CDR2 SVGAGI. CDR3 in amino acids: CASSYSPQGARSYEQYF. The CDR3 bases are TGTGCCAGCAGTTACAGCCCACAGGGGGCTAGGTCCTACGAGCAGTACTTC.

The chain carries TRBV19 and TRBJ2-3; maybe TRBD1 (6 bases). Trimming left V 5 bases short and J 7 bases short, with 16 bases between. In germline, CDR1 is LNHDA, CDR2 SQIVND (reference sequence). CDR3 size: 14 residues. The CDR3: CASSSWEQGNTQYF. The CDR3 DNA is TGTGCCAGTAGTTCGTGGGAACAGGGAAATACGCAGTATTTT.

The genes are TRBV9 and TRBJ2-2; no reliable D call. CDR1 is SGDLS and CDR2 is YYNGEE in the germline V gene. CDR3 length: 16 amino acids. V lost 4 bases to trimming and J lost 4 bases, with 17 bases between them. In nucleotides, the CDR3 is TGTGCCAGCAGCCAAGTCCCGGAGACTCCCACCGGGGAGCTGTTTTTT. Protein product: CASSQVPETPTGELFF.